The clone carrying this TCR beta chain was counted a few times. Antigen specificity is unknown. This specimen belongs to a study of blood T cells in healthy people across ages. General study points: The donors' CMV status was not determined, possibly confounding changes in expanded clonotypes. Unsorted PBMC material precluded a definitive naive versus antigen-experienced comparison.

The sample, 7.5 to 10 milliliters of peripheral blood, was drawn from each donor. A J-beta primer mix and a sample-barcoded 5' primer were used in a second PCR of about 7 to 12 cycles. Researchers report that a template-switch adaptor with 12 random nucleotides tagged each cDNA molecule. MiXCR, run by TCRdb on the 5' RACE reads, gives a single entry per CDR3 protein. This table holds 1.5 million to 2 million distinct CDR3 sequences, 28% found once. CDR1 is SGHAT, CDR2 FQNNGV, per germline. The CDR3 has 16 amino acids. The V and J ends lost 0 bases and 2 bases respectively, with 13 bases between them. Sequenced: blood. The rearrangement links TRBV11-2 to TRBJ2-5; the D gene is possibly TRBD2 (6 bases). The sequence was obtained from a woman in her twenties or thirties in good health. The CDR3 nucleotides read TGTGCCAGCAGCTTAGAGTTCGGGGGACCACAAGAGACCCAGTACTTC. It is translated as CASSLEFGGPQETQYF.